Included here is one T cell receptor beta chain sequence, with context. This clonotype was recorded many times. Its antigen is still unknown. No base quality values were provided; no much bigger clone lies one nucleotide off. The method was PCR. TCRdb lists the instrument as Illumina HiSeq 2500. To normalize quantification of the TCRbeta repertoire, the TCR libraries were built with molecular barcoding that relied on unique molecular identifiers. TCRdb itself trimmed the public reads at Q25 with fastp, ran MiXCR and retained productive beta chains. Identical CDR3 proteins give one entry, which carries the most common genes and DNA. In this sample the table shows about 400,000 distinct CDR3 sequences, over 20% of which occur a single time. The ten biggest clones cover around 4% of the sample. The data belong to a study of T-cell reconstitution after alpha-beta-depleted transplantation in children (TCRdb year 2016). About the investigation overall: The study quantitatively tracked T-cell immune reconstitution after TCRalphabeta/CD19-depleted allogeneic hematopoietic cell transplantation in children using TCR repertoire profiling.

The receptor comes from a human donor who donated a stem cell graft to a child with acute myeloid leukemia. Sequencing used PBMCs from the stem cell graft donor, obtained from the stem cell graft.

The DNA sequence is given as TGCAGTGCGAGGACGCATCGAAACACCGGGGAGCTGTTTTTT. This codes for CSARTHRNTGELFF. The chain links TRBV20-1 with TRBJ2-2, with the D gene uncertain. For CDR1 and CDR2, the germline V gene (reference sequence) lists DFQATT and SNEGSKA. V is pared back by 6 bases and J by 2 bases, with 13 bases lying between the germline termini. From cysteine to phenylalanine, the CDR3 is 14 amino acids long. Here the CDR3 DNA is all that survives: 42 bases in frame from base 1.